This T cell receptor beta chain was retrieved from a study of T-cell memory formation after mild COVID-19. Study-wide results and caveats: Nothing confirmed that second-wave clones peaking on day 37 were specific for SARS-CoV-2. Of the contracting clones, CD4+ ones lay mainly in CM and EM, and CD8+ ones in EMRA.

MiXCR was run by TCRdb on the 5' RACE reads, yielding one entry per CDR3 protein. Of roughly 170,000 distinct CDR3 sequences in the sample, about 20% were seen once. V lost 6 bases, J lost 1 base, and 22 bases lay in between. CDR3 length equals 18 residues. This clonotype showed up just a few times. Its cognate antigen is unknown. This receptor was taken from an adult woman who had mild COVID-19 (a few samples of this study predate the infection). Cell type and time point are not known. The chain has TRBV23-1 and TRBJ2-1, with no clear D. TRBV23-1 falls under the ORF class, with uncertain function. Input material: PBMCs or a T cell subset sorted from them (not recorded which). In DNA, the CDR3 is TGCGCCAGCAGCCACCGATATCAGGAGTATAGGTCCTACAATGAGCAGTTCTTC. Its protein product is CASSHRYQEYRSYNEQFF.